Listed below are T cell receptor beta chains from one sample, sequenced in a study of cytomegalovirus exposure and HLA in healthy donors. This table comes from immunoSEQ multiplex PCR, and its TCRdb copy is limited to in-frame clones, with some not included. This table has 130,000 to 150,000 clones, about 70% appearing once. Sequencing input: PBMCs. The receptors were sampled from a man younger than 35 in good health and CMV-seronegative. The CDR3 runs from the conserved cysteine through the conserved F or W. Each record gives: J gene, clone size, V gene, D gene, CDR3 protein, CDR3 DNA. D genes are given only for firm matches. The size entry is marked missing in some rows and otherwise reads once, few, many or a size class.

>TRBJ2-1|-|TRBV2|-
CASSETTAGFF
TGTGCCAGCAGTGAAACAACTGCGGGGTTCTTC
>TRBJ2-5|-|TRBV7-3|-
CASSLGSSQETQYF
TGTGCCAGCAGCTTAGGTTCTAGTCAAGAGACCCAGTACTTC
>TRBJ2-1|-|TRBV28|-
CASSLGGAGYNEQFF
TGTGCCAGCAGTTTAGGGGGGGCAGGATACAATGAGCAGTTCTTC
>TRBJ1-2|-|TRBV6-1|TRBD1
CASSERTGLGYTF
TGTGCCAGCAGTGAAAGGACAGGACTTGGCTACACCTTC
>TRBJ2-1|few|TRBV27|-
CASSSYKEGGQFF
TGTGCCAGCAGTTCTTATAAAGAAGGAGGGCAGTTCTTC
>TRBJ2-7|few|TRBV29-1|-
CSVGLMPYEQYF
TGCAGCGTTGGACTAATGCCCTACGAGCAGTACTTC
>TRBJ2-2|once|TRBV28|-
CASDRYTGELFF
TGTGCCAGCGACAGGTACACCGGGGAGCTGTTTTTT
>TRBJ1-2|-|TRBV6-5|TRBD1
CASSPDRGQGYGYTF
TGTGCCAGCAGTCCTGACAGGGGGCAGGGCTATGGCTACACCTTC
>TRBJ1-1|-|TRBV7-9|-
CASSSQLNTEAFF
TGTGCCAGCAGCTCACAGCTGAACACTGAAGCTTTCTTT
>TRBJ2-2|-|TRBV28|TRBD2
CASRAGVWTGELFF
TGTGCCAGCAGGGCGGGAGTGTGGACCGGGGAGCTGTTTTTT
>TRBJ2-7|-|TRBV7-2|TRBD1
CASSFSVDRAKDEQYF
TGTGCCAGCAGCTTTTCAGTGGACAGGGCAAAGGACGAGCAGTACTTC
>TRBJ2-7|few|TRBV27|-
CASSLSHRAPSYEQYF
TGTGCCAGCAGTTTATCCCACAGGGCCCCCTCCTACGAGCAGTACTTC
>TRBJ2-7|-|TRBV11-3|TRBD1
CASSQTGDKNEQYF
TGTGCCAGCAGCCAAACAGGGGATAAGAACGAGCAGTACTTC
>TRBJ1-5|-|TRBV15|-
CATSRQGFGQPQHF
TGTGCCACCAGCAGACAGGGGTTTGGGCAGCCCCAGCATTTT
>TRBJ2-2|-|TRBV19|-
CASSIWLNGELFF
TGTGCCAGTAGTATTTGGCTTAATGGGGAGCTGTTTTTT
>TRBJ2-7|-|TRBV6-5|-
CASSYSDSYEQYF
TGTGCCAGCAGTTACTCGGACAGCTACGAGCAGTACTTC
>TRBJ2-5|-|TRBV9|-
CASSPLPEGLKETQYF
TGTGCCAGCAGCCCCCTTCCGGAGGGATTGAAAGAGACCCAGTACTTC
>TRBJ2-3|few|TRBV5-1|TRBD2
CASEPTSGSSTDTQYF
TGCGCCAGCGAACCTACTAGCGGGAGTAGCACAGATACGCAGTATTTT
>TRBJ1-5|-|TRBV7-2|-
CASSRDSNSNQPQHF
TGTGCCAGCAGCCGAGACAGCAATAGCAATCAGCCCCAGCATTTT
>TRBJ2-1|-|TRBV29-1|TRBD2
CSGRLADAYYNEQFF
TGCAGCGGTCGACTAGCGGACGCCTACTACAATGAGCAGTTCTTC
>TRBJ1-2|few|TRBV19|-
CASRSLGLYTNYGYTF
TGTGCCAGTAGGTCTCTGGGCCTCTACACCAACTATGGCTACACCTTC
>TRBJ2-1|-|TRBV7-2|-
CASSLGGYRNNEQFF
TGTGCCAGCAGCTTAGGAGGGTATAGGAACAATGAGCAGTTCTTC
>TRBJ1-2|-|TRBV30|-
CAWENTANYGYTF
TGTGCCTGGGAAAACACCGCTAACTATGGCTACACCTTC
>TRBJ2-3|-|TRBV6-6|TRBD1
CASSYPDRGRGPTQYF
TGTGCCAGCAGTTACCCTGACAGGGGGCGCGGTCCTACGCAGTATTTT
>TRBJ1-3|-|TRBV20-1|-
CSAQQGNTIYF
TGCAGTGCCCAACAGGGAAACACCATATATTTT
>TRBJ2-7|-|TRBV11-2|TRBD1
CASSVGTGAYEQYF
TGTGCCAGCAGCGTCGGGACAGGGGCCTACGAGCAGTACTTC
>TRBJ1-4|few|TRBV27|TRBD1
CASSSPGQGNEKLFF
TGTGCCAGCAGTTCGCCGGGACAGGGAAATGAAAAACTGTTTTTT
>TRBJ2-4|few|TRBV19|TRBD1
CASRDRGAAIQYF
TGTGCCAGTAGGGACAGGGGGGCGGCCATTCAGTACTTC
>TRBJ2-3|-|TRBV29-1|-
CSVSESTDTQYF
TGCAGCGTTTCTGAGTCCACAGATACGCAGTATTTT
>TRBJ2-6|-|TRBV14|-
CASSQLASSSGANVLTF
TGTGCCAGCAGCCAACTAGCGTCTAGCTCTGGGGCCAACGTCCTGACTTTC
>TRBJ2-5|-|TRBV2|-
CASKTNRNQETQYF
TGTGCCAGCAAAACAAACAGGAATCAAGAGACCCAGTACTTC
>TRBJ2-7|-|TRBV5-1|TRBD1
CASSRDQGAYEQYF
TGCGCCAGCAGCCGAGATCAGGGGGCCTACGAGCAGTACTTC
>TRBJ1-1|-|TRBV7-9|TRBD1
CASSSQGEDTEAFF
TGTGCCAGCAGCTCCCAGGGGGAAGACACTGAAGCTTTCTTT
>TRBJ1-4|once|TRBV4-2|-
CASRLGGATNEKLFF
TGTGCCAGCAGACTGGGCGGGGCAACTAATGAAAAACTGTTTTTT
>TRBJ1-1|few|TRBV15|TRBD1
CATSTGTANTEAFF
TGTGCCACCAGCACCGGGACAGCGAACACTGAAGCTTTCTTT
>TRBJ1-5|-|TRBV28|-
CASRARGPNQPQHF
TGTGCCAGCAGAGCCAGGGGACCCAATCAGCCCCAGCATTTT
>TRBJ1-1|-|TRBV18|-
CASSGGAGFHGIKGNTEAFF
TGTGCCAGCTCGGGGGGGGCCGGATTTCATGGGATCAAGGGGAACACTGAAGCTTTCTTT
>TRBJ2-7|-|TRBV27|TRBD1
CASSPSGTGTYEQYF
TGTGCCAGCAGTCCCTCCGGGACAGGAACCTACGAGCAGTACTTC
>TRBJ1-1|-|TRBV6-5|-
CASSYRTGLIEAFF
TGTGCCAGCAGTTACCGTACAGGGCTGATTGAAGCTTTCTTT
>TRBJ1-6|-|TRBV6-5|-
CASSYSWPDINSPLHF
TGTGCCAGCAGTTACTCCTGGCCAGACATTAATTCACCCCTCCACTTT
>TRBJ1-2|-|TRBV7-9|-
CASSLGPSLGPWSYTF
TGTGCCAGCAGCTTAGGGCCCTCGTTGGGCCCCTGGAGCTACACCTTC
>TRBJ2-5|-|TRBV19|TRBD1
CASMQTGVPQETQYF
TGTGCCAGTATGCAAACAGGGGTCCCACAAGAGACCCAGTACTTC
>TRBJ1-4|-|TRBV6-1|-
CASTRRQFDSEKLFF
TGTGCCAGCACTAGAAGACAGTTTGATAGTGAAAAACTGTTTTTT
>TRBJ2-3|-|TRBV18|-
CASSPIRDTSTDTQYF
TGTGCCAGCTCACCTATTCGGGACACAAGCACAGATACGCAGTATTTT
>TRBJ1-5|-|TRBV19|TRBD1
CASSISGQPNQPQHF
TGTGCCAGTAGTATCTCGGGACAGCCGAATCAGCCCCAGCATTTT
>TRBJ2-7|-|TRBV27|TRBD1
CASSPARAGGSAAQYF
TGTGCCAGCAGTCCTGCTCGGGCAGGGGGATCTGCGGCGCAGTACTTC
>TRBJ2-1|-|TRBV7-3|-
CASSLILGAYNEQFF
TGTGCCAGCAGCTTAATACTCGGGGCCTACAATGAGCAGTTCTTC
>TRBJ2-7|few|TRBV5-5|TRBD2
CASSSGLAYEQYF
TGTGCCAGCAGCTCGGGACTAGCCTACGAGCAGTACTTC
>TRBJ2-7|once|TRBV7-8|TRBD2
CASSLAFGDGGGAYEQYF
TGTGCCAGCAGCTTAGCTTTTGGTGACGGCGGGGGGGCCTACGAGCAGTACTTC
>TRBJ2-1|-|TRBV5-1|-
CASRGGDQFNEQFF
TGCGCCAGCAGAGGAGGGGATCAATTCAATGAGCAGTTCTTC
>TRBJ2-3|few|TRBV30|TRBD2
CAWRASGPTDTQYF
TGTGCCTGGAGGGCTAGCGGACCCACAGATACGCAGTATTTT
>TRBJ2-3|-|TRBV5-4|TRBD1
CASSRQGTDTQYF
TGTGCCAGCAGCAGACAGGGGACAGATACGCAGTATTTT
>TRBJ1-3|-|TRBV30|TRBD1
CAWRGQAANTIYF
TGTGCCTGGAGGGGACAGGCGGCTAACACCATATATTTT
>TRBJ1-2|-|TRBV5-1|TRBD1
CASSRTGGLDGYTF
TGCGCCAGCAGCCGGACAGGGGGCTTGGATGGCTACACCTTC
>TRBJ2-7|once|TRBV19|TRBD2
CASSTGGTSGYEQYF
TGTGCCAGTAGCACTGGAGGGACTAGCGGTTACGAGCAGTACTTC
>TRBJ2-7|-|TRBV11-2|TRBD2
CASSLDPGGSYEQYF
TGTGCCAGCAGCTTAGATCCCGGCGGGAGCTACGAGCAGTACTTC
>TRBJ1-5|-|TRBV19|TRBD1
CASRPQGVYNQPQHF
TGTGCCAGTAGACCTCAGGGGGTTTACAATCAGCCCCAGCATTTT
>TRBJ2-1|once|TRBV7-9|-
CASSLPGNSSYNEQFF
TGTGCCAGCAGCTTACCGGGTAATAGCTCCTACAATGAGCAGTTCTTC
>TRBJ2-1|-|TRBV9|-
CASSVVAGANNEQFF
TGTGCCAGCAGCGTAGTAGCAGGGGCGAACAATGAGCAGTTCTTC
>TRBJ2-7|-|TRBV5-1|TRBD2
CASSLSSGADEQYF
TGCGCCAGCAGCCTGTCTAGCGGAGCGGACGAGCAGTACTTC